The text below deals with one TCR beta chain. The target antigen is unknown. The sample belongs to a study of CXCR3-negative and CXCR3-positive naive CD8 T cells. Findings of the study overall: More hydrophobic TRB CDR3s occurred in CXCR3-positive than in CXCR3-negative naive cells.

Germline V gene lookup returns CDR1 SGHVS and CDR2 FQNEAQ. This CDR3 region has 15 residues. Libraries were UMI-labeled 5' RACE TRB cDNA. TCRdb reprocessed the 5' RACE reads; each CDR3 protein has one entry and no DNA is given. The repertoire table contains about 50,000 distinct CDR3 sequences. The sample was naive CXCR3+ CD8+ T cells from blood. As to subset: CD45RO-CCR7+CD27+CD95- naive CD8+ T cells expressing CXCR3 (TNR3+). The chain couples TRBV7-8 to TRBJ2-1. The sequence came from a human donor in good health. Some clones in this sample may be carry-over from other donors' samples. CDR3 sequence reads: CASSPAGPSYNEQFF.